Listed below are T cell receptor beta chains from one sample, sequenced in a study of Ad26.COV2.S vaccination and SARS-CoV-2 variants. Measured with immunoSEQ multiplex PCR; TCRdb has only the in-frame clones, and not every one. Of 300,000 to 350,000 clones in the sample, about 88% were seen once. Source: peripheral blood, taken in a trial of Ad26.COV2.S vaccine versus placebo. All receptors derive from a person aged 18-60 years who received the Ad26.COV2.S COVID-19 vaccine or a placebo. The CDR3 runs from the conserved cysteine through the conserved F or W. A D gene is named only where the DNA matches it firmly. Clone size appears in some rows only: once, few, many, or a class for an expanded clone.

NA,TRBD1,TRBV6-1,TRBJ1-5,TGTGCCAGCAGTGAAAGCAGGGGGTCCACGGGGCCCCAGCATTTT,CASSESRGSTGPQHF
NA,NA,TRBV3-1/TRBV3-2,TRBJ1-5,TGTGCCAGCAGCCGACTGGCCGATCGGCCCCAGCATTTT,CASSRLADRPQHF
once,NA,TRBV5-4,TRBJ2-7,TGTGCCAGCAGCTTGGATCCGGGGGCAAAGCTCGAGCAGTACTTC,CASSLDPGAKLEQYF
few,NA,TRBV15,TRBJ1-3,TGTGCCACCAGCAGAGGGGACGTCTCTGGAAACACCATATATTTT,CATSRGDVSGNTIYF
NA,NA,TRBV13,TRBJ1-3,TGTGCCAGCAGCTTTTGGGGAAACACCATATATTTT,CASSFWGNTIYF
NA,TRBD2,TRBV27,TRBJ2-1,TGTGCCAGCAGTCCCGGGACTAGCGGTACCAATGAGCAGTTCTTC,CASSPGTSGTNEQFF
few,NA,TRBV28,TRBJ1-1,TGTGCCAGCAGTATCCCAGGGAGCTTGCTGAACACTGAAGCTTTCTTT,CASSIPGSLLNTEAFF
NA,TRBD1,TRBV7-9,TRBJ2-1,TGTGCCAGCAGCCCCGACAGGGGATTAGCGGCGATACAGTTCTTC,CASSPDRGLAAIQFF
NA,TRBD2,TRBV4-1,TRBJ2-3,TGCGCCAGCAGCCAAGTACCCGGGGGGGTCGGCACAGATACGCAGTATTTT,CASSQVPGGVGTDTQYF
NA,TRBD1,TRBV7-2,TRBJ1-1,TGTGCCAGCAGCCTCCCCGGGACAGGGTCCGAAGCTTTCTTT,CASSLPGTGSEAFF
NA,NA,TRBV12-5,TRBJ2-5,TGTGCTAGTGGTTTATATATGTCTATGACTAGGTTCGAGACCCAGTACTTC,CASGLYMSMTRFETQYF
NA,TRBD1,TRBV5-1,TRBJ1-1,TGCGCCAGCACCCTTACGGGACAGGGAAACACTGAAGCTTTCTTT,CASTLTGQGNTEAFF
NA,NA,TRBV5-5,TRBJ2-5,TGTGCCAGCAGCTTGGGGGATATAGCGCATCAAGGCCAAGAGACCCAGTACTTC,CASSLGDIAHQGQETQYF
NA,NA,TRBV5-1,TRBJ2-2,TGCGCCAGCAGCCGGAGCCAGGGAACCGGGGAGCTGTTTTTT,CASSRSQGTGELFF